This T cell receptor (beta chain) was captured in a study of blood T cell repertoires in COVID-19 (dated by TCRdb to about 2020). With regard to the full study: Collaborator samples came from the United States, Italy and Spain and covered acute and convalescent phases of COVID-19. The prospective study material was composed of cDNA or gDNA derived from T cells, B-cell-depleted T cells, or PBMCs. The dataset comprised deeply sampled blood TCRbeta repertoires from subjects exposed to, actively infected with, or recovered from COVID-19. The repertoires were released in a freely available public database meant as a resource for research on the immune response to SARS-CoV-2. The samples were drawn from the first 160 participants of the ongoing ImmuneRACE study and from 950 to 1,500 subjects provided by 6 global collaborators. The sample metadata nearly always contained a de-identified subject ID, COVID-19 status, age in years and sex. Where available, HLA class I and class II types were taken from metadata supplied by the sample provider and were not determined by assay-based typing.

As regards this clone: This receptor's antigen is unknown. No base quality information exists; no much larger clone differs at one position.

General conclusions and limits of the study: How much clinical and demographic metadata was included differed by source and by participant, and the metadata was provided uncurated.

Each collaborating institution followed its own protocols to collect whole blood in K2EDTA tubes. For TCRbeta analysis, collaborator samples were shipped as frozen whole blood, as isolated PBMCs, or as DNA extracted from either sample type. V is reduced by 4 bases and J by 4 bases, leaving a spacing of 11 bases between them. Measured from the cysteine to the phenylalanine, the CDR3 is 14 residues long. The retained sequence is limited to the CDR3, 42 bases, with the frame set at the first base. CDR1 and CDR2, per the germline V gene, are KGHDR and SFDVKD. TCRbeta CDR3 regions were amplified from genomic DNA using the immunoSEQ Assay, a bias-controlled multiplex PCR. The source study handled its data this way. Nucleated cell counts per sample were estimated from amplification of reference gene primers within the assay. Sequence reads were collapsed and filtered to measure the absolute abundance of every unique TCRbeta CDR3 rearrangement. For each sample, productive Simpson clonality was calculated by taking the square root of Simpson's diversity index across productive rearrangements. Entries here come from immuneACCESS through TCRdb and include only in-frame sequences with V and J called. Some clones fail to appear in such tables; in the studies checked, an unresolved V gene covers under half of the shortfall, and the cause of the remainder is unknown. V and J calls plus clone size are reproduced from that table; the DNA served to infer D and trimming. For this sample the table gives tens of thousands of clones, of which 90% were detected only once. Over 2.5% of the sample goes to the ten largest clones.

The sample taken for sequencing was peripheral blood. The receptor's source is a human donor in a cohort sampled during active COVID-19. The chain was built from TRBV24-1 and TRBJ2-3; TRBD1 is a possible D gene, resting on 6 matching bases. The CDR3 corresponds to CATSEPGAADTQYF. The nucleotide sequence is TGTGCCACCAGTGAACCAGGGGCAGCAGATACGCAGTATTTT.